The next 5 T cell receptor beta chains were all read from a single sample in a study of shared clonotypes between healthy human individuals. Sequencing used immunoSEQ multiplex PCR; TCRdb keeps in-frame clones, though not all of them. Of about 680,000 clones listed, about two thirds were seen once; the top ten hold around 2%. Sequencing used memory CD4+ T cells sorted from blood. Subset of the sample: CD45RA-negative fraction. The receptors derive from a woman in her thirties in good health.

The CDR3: CASSARDRNSPLHF. The DNA for the CDR3 is TGTGCCAGCAGTGCCCGGGACAGGAATTCACCCCTCCACTTT. J is TRBJ1-6 and V is TRBV2; TRBD1 matches 8 bases. Losses at the gene ends were 4 bases for V and 7 bases for J; bases not matched to a gene: 3. CDR1 is SNHLY and CDR2 is FYNNEI in the germline V gene. CDR3 length: 14 residues. Complete variable domain (other parts from reference TRBV2 and TRBJ1-6): EPEVTQTPSHQVTQMGQEVILRCVPISNHLYFYWYRQILGQKVEFLVSFYNNEISEKSEIFDDQFSVERPDGSNFTLKIRSTKLEDSAMYFCASSARDRNSPLHFGNGTRLTVT.

This clone was counted between two and nine times. This chain uses TRBV28 with TRBJ1-4, with D perhaps matching TRBD1 (5 bases). CDR1 and CDR2 from the germline V gene are MDHEN and SYDVKM. Trimming took 7 bases from V and 8 from J, leaving 14 bases between them. This CDR3 has 13 amino acids. The CDR3 bases are TGTGCCAGCAAAAAGGGCGAGGGGGAAAAACTGTTTTTT. This sequence encodes CASKKGEGEKLFF.

This clone was picked up one time. V and J are TRBV11-2 and TRBJ1-4; 8 bases match TRBD1. Germline values: CDR1 SGHAT, CDR2 FQNNGV. The CDR3 is made up of 15 amino acids. Trimming removed 5 bases from V and 5 bases from J; junction bases left unmatched: 7. CDR3 residues: CASSTTGGQNEKLFF. Here the CDR3 DNA reads TGTGCCAGCAGCACCACAGGGGGTCAAAATGAAAAACTGTTTTTT.

The genes are TRBV7-2 and TRBJ2-1; 8 bases fit TRBD2. CDR3 length: 15 amino acids. Losses at the gene ends were 1 base for V and 7 bases for J; bases not matched to a gene: 6. Looked up from germline, CDR1 is SGHTA and CDR2 is FQGNSA. CDR3 DNA: TGTGCCAGCAGCTTAGTAGGACTAGCTGGAAATGAGCAGTTCTTC. As protein: CASSLVGLAGNEQFF.

This clone was detected once. This chain links TRBV11-2 with TRBJ2-7; TRBD2 might be the D (6 bases). Germline V gives CDR1 SGHAT, CDR2 FQNNGV. This CDR3 is 13 amino acids long. V was pared by 1 base and J by 6 bases, with 10 bases between. The CDR3 here is CASSLALAGEQYF. Written as DNA, the CDR3 is TGTGCCAGCAGCTTAGCACTAGCAGGCGAGCAGTACTTC.